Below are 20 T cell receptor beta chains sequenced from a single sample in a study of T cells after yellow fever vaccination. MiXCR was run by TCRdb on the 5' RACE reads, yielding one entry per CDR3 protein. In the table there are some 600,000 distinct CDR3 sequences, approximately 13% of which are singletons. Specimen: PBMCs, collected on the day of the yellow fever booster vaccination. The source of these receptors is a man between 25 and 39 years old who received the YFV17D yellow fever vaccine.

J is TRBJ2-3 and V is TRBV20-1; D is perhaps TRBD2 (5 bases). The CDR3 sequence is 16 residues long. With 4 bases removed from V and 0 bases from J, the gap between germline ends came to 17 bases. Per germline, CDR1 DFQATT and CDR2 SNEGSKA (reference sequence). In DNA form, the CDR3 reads TGCAGTGCTATCTCAATGAAGCGGTCTAGCACAGATACGCAGTATTTT. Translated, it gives CSAISMKRSSTDTQYF.

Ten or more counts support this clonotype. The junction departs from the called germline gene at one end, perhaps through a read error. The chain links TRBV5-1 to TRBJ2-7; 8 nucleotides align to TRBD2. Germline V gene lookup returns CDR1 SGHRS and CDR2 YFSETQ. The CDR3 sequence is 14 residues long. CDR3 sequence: CASSLGTSGYEQYF. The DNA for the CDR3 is TGTGCCAGCAGTTTAGGTACTAGCGGCTACGAGCAGTACTTC. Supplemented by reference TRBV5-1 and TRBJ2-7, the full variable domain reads KAGVTQTPRYLIKTRGQQVTLSCSPISGHRSVSWYQQTPGQGLQFLFEYFSETQRNKGNFPGRFSGRQFSNSRSEMNVSTLELGDSALYLCASSLGTSGYEQYFGPGTRLTVT.

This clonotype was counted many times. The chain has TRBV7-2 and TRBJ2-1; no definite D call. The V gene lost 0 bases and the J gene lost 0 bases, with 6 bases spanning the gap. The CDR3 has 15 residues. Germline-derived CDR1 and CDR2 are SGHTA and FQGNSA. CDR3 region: CASSLAGLSYNEQFF. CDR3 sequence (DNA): TGTGCCAGCAGCTTAGCTGGGCTCTCCTACAATGAGCAGTTCTTC.

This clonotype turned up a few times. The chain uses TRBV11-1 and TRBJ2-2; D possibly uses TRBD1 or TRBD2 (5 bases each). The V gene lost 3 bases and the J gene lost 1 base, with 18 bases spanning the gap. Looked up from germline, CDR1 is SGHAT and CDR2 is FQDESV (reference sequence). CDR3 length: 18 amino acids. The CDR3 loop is CASSLGVQRWRNTGELFF. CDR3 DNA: TGTGCCAGCAGCTTGGGGGTGCAGCGGTGGAGGAACACCGGGGAGCTGTTTTTT.

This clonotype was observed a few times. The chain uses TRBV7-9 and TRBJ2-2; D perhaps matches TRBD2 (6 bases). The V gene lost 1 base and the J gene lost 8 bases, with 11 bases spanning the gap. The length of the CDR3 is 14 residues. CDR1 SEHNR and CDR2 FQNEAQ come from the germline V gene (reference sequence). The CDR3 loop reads CASSLEGLAGELFF. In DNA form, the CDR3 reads TGTGCCAGCAGCTTAGAGGGACTTGCGGGGGAGCTGTTTTTT.

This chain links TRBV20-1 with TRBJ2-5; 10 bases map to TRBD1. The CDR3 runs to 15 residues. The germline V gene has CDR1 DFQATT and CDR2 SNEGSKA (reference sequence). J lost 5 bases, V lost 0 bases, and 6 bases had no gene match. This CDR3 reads CSARDRQGAGETQYF. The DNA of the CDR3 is TGCAGTGCTAGAGATCGACAGGGGGCAGGGGAGACCCAGTACTTC.

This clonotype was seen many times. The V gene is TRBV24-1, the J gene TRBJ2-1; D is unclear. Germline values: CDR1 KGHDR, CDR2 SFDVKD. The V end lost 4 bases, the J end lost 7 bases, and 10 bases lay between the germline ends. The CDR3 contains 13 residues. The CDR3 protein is CATSDRVSNEQFF. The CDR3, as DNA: TGTGCCACCAGTGACCGGGTGTCGAATGAGCAGTTCTTC.

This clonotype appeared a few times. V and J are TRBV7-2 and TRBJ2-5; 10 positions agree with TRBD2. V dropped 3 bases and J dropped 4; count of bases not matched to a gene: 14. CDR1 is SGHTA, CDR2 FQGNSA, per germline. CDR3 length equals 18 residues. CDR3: CASSLRHPGRLAGETQYF. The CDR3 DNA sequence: TGTGCCAGCAGCTTGCGACACCCTGGGAGACTAGCGGGAGAGACCCAGTACTTC. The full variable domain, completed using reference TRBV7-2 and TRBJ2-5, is GAGVSQSPSNKVTEKGKDVELRCDPISGHTALYWYRQSLGQGLEFLIYFQGNSAPDKSGLPSDRFSAERTGGSVSTLTIQRTQQEDSAVYLCASSLRHPGRLAGETQYFGPGTRLLVL.

CDR3 DNA sequence: TGTGCCAGCAGCTTCGAGACGGAAACTAAAGAGACCCAGTACTTC. As protein: CASSFETETKETQYF. This chain links TRBV7-8 with TRBJ2-5, with unresolved D. Between the trimmed V and J ends, which lost 3 bases and 3 bases, there was a span of 14 bases. CDR1 is SGHVS, CDR2 FQNEAQ, per germline. This CDR3 has 15 residues.

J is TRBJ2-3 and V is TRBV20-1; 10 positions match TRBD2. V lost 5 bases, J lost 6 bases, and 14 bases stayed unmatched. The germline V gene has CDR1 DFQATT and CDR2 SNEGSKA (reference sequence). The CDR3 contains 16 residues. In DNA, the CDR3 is TGCAGTGCTGATCTCGGTATAGCGGGAGGTGGTGATACGCAGTATTTT. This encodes CSADLGIAGGGDTQYF.

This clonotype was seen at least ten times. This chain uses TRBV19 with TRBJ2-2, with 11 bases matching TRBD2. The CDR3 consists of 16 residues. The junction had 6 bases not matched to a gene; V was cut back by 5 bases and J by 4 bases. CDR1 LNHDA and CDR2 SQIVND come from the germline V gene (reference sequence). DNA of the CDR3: TGTGCCAGTAGTGAACTAGCGGGAGTAGGCACCGGGGAGCTGTTTTTT. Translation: CASSELAGVGTGELFF.

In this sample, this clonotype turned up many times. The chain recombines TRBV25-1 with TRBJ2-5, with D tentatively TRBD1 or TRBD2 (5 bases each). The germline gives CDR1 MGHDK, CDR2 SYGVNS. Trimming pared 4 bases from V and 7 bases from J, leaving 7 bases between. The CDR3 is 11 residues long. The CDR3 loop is CASSAGGTQYF. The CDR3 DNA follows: TGTGCCAGCAGTGCTGGGGGGACCCAGTACTTC. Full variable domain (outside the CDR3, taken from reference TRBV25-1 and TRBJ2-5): EADIYQTPRYLVIGTGKKITLECSQTMGHDKMYWYQQDPGMELHLIHYSYGVNSTEKGDLSSESTVSRIRTEHFPLTLESARPSHTSQYLCASSAGGTQYFGPGTRLLVL.

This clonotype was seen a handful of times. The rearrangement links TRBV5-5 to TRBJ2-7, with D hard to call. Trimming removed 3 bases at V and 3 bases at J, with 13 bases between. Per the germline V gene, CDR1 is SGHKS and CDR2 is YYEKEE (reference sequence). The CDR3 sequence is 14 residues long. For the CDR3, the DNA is TGTGCCAGCAGCTCAAACTGGAACAACTACGAGCAGTACTTC. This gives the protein CASSSNWNNYEQYF.

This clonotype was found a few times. Here the CDR3 DNA reads TGCGCCAGCAGCTCGACAGGGGGCACCTCCGGGGAGCTGTTTTTT. This encodes CASSSTGGTSGELFF. The gene calls are TRBV5-1 and TRBJ2-2, with 10 bases fitting TRBD1. The CDR3 contains 15 residues. The V gene's germline CDR1 is SGHRS and CDR2 YFSETQ. The junction had 5 bases not matched to a gene; V was cut back by 3 bases and J by 6 bases.

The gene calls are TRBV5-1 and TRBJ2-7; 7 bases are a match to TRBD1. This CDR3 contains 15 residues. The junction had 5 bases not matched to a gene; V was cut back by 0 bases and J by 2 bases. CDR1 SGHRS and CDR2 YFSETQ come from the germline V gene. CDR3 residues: CASSLGGTEPYEQYF. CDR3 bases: TGCGCCAGCAGCTTGGGAGGGACAGAACCCTACGAGCAGTACTTC.

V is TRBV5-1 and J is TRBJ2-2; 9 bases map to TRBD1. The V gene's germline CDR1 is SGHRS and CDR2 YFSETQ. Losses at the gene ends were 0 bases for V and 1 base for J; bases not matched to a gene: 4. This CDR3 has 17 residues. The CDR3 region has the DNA TGCGCCAGCAGCTTGGCCGGACAGGGGTTGAACACCGGGGAGCTGTTTTTT. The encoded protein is CASSLAGQGLNTGELFF.

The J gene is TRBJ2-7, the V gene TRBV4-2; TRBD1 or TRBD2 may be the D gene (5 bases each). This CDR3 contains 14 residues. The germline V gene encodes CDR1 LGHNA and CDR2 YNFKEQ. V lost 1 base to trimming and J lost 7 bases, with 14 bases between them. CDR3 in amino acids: CASSQAGRLGEQYF. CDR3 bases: TGTGCCAGCAGCCAAGCGGGACGGCTAGGGGAGCAGTACTTC.

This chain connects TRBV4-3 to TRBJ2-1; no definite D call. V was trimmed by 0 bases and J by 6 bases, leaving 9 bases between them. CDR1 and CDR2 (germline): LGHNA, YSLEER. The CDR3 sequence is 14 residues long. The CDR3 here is CASSQDSASNEQFF. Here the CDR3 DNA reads TGCGCCAGCAGCCAAGACTCAGCAAGCAATGAGCAGTTCTTC.

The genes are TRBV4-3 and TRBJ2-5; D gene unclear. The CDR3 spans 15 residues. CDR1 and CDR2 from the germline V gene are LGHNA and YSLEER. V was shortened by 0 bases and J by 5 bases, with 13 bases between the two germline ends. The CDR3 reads CASSQDGDGWETQYF. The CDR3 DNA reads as TGCGCCAGCAGCCAAGATGGGGATGGTTGGGAGACCCAGTACTTC.

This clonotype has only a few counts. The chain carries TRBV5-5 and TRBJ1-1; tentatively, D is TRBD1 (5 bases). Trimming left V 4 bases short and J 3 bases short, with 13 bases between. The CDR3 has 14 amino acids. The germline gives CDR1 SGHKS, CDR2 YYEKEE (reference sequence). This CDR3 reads CASSPGRGDTEAFF. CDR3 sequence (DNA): TGTGCCAGCAGCCCCGGCCGGGGGGACACTGAAGCTTTCTTT.